This note documents a single TCR beta chain sequence. CDR3 size: 13 residues. Trimming left V 5 bases short and J 3 bases short, with 9 bases between. The V gene's germline CDR1 is SEHNR and CDR2 FQNEAQ (reference sequence). This sample was taken from a study of blood T cell repertoires in COVID-19. About the research overall: Italy, Spain and the United States were the sources of the convalescent and acute COVID-19 samples.

Per the original methods: Nucleated cell number was recorded as an estimate derived from reference gene primer amplification. Clones were sequenced by immunoSEQ multiplex PCR, and TCRdb holds only the in-frame ones, with some missing. The V and J calls and the clone size are those of that table, but D and trimming were determined from the DNA. The sample has 300,000 or so clones; roughly nine tenths are singletons. The material sequenced was peripheral blood. This chain links TRBV7-9 with TRBJ2-3; D is uncertain. The receptor was isolated from a young man who had recovered from COVID-19. CDR3 sequence (DNA): TGTGCCAGCAGCCTCCTAGAGACAGATACGCAGTATTTT. Translation gives CASSLLETDTQYF.